This T cell receptor (beta chain) was recorded in a study of beta chain features in type 1 diabetes. Study-wide points: A moderate, significant TCRB CDR3 shortening appeared in type 1 diabetes across four CD4+ subsets.

This CDR3 spans 15 amino acids. Germline V gene data show CDR1 as SGHTA and CDR2 as FQGNSA. Trimming stripped 0 bases from V and 2 bases from J, with 10 bases between. The sequenced template was cDNA made from the entire isolated RNA. Clones were sequenced by immunoSEQ multiplex PCR, and TCRdb holds only the in-frame ones, with some missing. The sample contains 300,000 to 350,000 clones, 13% of which appear only once. This clone was detected a few times. Its antigen is not known. The sample comprised naive CD4+ T cells from blood. V gene TRBV7-2 combines with J gene TRBJ1-2, with a weak D call TRBD1 (6 bases). This clonotype was obtained from a woman between 18 and 30 years old with type 1 diabetes. DNA for the CDR3: TGTGCCAGCAGCTTAGCCCGAACAGGGAACTATGGCTACACCTTC. This sequence encodes CASSLARTGNYGYTF.